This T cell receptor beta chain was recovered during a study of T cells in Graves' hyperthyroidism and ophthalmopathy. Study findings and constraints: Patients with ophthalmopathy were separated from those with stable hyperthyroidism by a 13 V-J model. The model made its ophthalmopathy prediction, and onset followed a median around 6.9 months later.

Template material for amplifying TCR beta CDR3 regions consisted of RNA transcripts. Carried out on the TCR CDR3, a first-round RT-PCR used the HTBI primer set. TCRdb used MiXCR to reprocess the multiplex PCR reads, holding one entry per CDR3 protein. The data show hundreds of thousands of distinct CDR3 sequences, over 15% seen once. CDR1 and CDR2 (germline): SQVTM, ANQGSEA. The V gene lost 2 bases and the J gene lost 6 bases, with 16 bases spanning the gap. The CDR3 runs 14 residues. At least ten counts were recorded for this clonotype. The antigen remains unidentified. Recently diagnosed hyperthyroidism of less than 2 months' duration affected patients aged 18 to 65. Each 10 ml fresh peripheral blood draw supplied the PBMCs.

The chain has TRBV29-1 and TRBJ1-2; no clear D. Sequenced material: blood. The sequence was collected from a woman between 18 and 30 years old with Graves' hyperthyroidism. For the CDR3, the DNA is TGCAGCGTTGAACCGCGTAACGACCTTAATGGCTACACCTTC. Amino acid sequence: CSVEPRNDLNGYTF.